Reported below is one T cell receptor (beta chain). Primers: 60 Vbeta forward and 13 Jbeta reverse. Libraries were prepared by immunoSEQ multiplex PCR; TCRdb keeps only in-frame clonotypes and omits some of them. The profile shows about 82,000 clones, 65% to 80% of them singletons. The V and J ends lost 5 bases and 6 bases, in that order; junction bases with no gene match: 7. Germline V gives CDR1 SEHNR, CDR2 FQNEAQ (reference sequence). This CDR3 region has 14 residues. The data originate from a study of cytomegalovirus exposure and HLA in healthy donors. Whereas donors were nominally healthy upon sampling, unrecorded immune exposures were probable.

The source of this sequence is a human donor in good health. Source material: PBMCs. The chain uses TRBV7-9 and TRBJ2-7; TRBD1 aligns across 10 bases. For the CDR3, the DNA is TGTGCCAGCAGCCAGGGACAGGGGATCTCCGAGCAGTACTTC. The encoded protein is CASSQGQGISEQYF.